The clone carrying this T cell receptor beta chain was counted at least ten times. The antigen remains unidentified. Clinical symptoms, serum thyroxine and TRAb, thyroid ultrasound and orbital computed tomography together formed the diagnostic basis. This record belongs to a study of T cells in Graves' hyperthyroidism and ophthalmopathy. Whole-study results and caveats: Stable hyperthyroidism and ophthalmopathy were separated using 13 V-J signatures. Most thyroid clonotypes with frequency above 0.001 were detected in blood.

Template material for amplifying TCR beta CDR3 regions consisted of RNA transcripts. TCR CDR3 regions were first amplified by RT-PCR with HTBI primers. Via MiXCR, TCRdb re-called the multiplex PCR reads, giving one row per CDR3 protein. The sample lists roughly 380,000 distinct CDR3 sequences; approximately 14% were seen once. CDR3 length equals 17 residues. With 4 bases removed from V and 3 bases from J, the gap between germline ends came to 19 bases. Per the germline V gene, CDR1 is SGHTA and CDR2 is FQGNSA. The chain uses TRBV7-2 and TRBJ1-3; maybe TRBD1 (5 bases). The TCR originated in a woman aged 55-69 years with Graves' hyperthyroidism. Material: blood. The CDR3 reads CASSSYGGGRFGNTIYF. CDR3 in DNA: TGTGCCAGCAGCTCCTATGGGGGGGGAAGGTTTGGAAACACCATATATTTT.